This is a list of T cell receptor beta chains from one sample in a study of blood T cell repertoires in COVID-19. Profiled with immunoSEQ multiplex PCR; TCRdb holds only in-frame clones, not every one. Of a few hundred thousand clones listed, around 92% are singletons. Sequencing used PBMCs or T cells enriched from blood (not recorded which). The receptors stem from a woman between 50 and 59 years old who had been exposed to COVID-19. Each CDR3 is given with its conserved first and last residue. The order of the fields is CDR3 protein, CDR3 DNA, D gene, V gene, J gene, clone size. The D gene is left open where the match is weak. Size is stated for part of the rows, as once, few or many counts, or as a class when the clone is expanded.

cdr3_aa: CASSLTGVNSPLHF
cdr3_nt: TGTGCCAGCAGCCTCACAGGGGTTAATTCACCCCTCCACTTT
d_call: TRBD1
v_call: TRBV7-9
j_call: TRBJ1-6
clone_size: -

cdr3_aa: CASSFRNPGKDEQYF
cdr3_nt: TGTGCCAGCAGCTTTAGAAATCCAGGGAAGGACGAGCAGTACTTC
d_call: -
v_call: TRBV11-1
j_call: TRBJ2-7
clone_size: -

cdr3_aa: CASSGRVIVATGELFF
cdr3_nt: TGCGCCAGCAGCGGCAGGGTCATAGTAGCCACCGGGGAGCTGTTTTTT
d_call: -
v_call: TRBV5-1
j_call: TRBJ2-2
clone_size: few

cdr3_aa: CASSLSPAMNYGYTF
cdr3_nt: TGTGCCAGCAGTTTATCGCCTGCGATGAACTATGGCTACACCTTC
d_call: -
v_call: TRBV28
j_call: TRBJ1-2
clone_size: once

cdr3_aa: CATRTEYPTGELFF
cdr3_nt: TGTGCCACCAGGACTGAATACCCCACCGGGGAGCTGTTTTTT
d_call: -
v_call: TRBV10-3
j_call: TRBJ2-2
clone_size: once

cdr3_aa: CASSDGQGGTDTQYF
cdr3_nt: TGTGCCAGCAGTGACGGACAGGGGGGGACAGATACGCAGTATTTT
d_call: TRBD1
v_call: TRBV6-1
j_call: TRBJ2-3
clone_size: -

cdr3_aa: CASSLGGGFADTQYF
cdr3_nt: TGTGCCAGCAGTTTGGGCGGGGGGTTCGCAGATACGCAGTATTTT
d_call: TRBD2
v_call: TRBV28
j_call: TRBJ2-3
clone_size: -

cdr3_aa: CASSFTRNTEAFF
cdr3_nt: TGTGCCAGCAGTTTCACTAGGAACACTGAAGCTTTCTTT
d_call: -
v_call: TRBV12-3/TRBV12-4
j_call: TRBJ1-1
clone_size: once

cdr3_aa: CASSPTGVSNSPLHF
cdr3_nt: TGTGCCAGCTCACCAACGGGGGTTAGTAATTCACCCCTCCACTTT
d_call: -
v_call: TRBV18
j_call: TRBJ1-6
clone_size: -

cdr3_aa: CASSERGIYEQYF
cdr3_nt: TGTGCCAGCAGTGAACGGGGGATTTACGAGCAGTACTTC
d_call: -
v_call: TRBV2
j_call: TRBJ2-7
clone_size: -

cdr3_aa: CASSTGVAGLSTDTQYF
cdr3_nt: TGTGCCAGCAGCACGGGGGTAGCGGGGTTAAGCACAGATACGCAGTATTTT
d_call: TRBD2
v_call: TRBV7-6
j_call: TRBJ2-3
clone_size: -

cdr3_aa: CASSSKGGGRTEAFF
cdr3_nt: TGTGCCAGCAGCTCTAAAGGCGGGGGGCGAACTGAAGCTTTCTTT
d_call: -
v_call: TRBV7-9
j_call: TRBJ1-1
clone_size: -

cdr3_aa: CASSSRDKLYQPQHF
cdr3_nt: TGTGCCAGTAGTAGCCGGGACAAACTTTATCAGCCCCAGCATTTT
d_call: -
v_call: TRBV19
j_call: TRBJ1-5
clone_size: -

cdr3_aa: CASSLPGYSNQPQHF
cdr3_nt: TGTGCCAGCAGTTTGCCGGGGTATAGCAATCAGCCCCAGCATTTT
d_call: -
v_call: TRBV28
j_call: TRBJ1-5
clone_size: -

cdr3_aa: CASSLYVGHAFF
cdr3_nt: TGTGCCAGCAGCTTGTATGTGGGACATGCTTTCTTT
d_call: -
v_call: TRBV5-4
j_call: TRBJ1-1
clone_size: once

cdr3_aa: CATRAGGAPDTQYF
cdr3_nt: TGTGCCACCCGAGCGGGGGGAGCTCCAGATACGCAGTATTTT
d_call: TRBD2
v_call: TRBV6-5
j_call: TRBJ2-3
clone_size: -

cdr3_aa: CASSFTGTEQYF
cdr3_nt: TGCGCCAGCAGCTTTACAGGGACCGAGCAGTACTTC
d_call: -
v_call: TRBV5-1
j_call: TRBJ2-7
clone_size: -

cdr3_aa: CASSRRPGLLNQPQHF
cdr3_nt: TGTGCCAGCAGCCGGAGGCCGGGGTTACTCAATCAGCCCCAGCATTTT
d_call: -
v_call: TRBV7-2
j_call: TRBJ1-5
clone_size: -